A single sample gave rise to the 10 T cell receptor beta chains below, sequenced in a study of T cell responses to AZD1222 COVID-19 vaccine. Measured with immunoSEQ multiplex PCR; TCRdb has only the in-frame clones, and not every one. The sample has approximately 170,000 clones, 85% to 90% seen once. The input for sequencing was peripheral blood, taken on day 0 of AZD1222 vaccination. The receptors come from an adult in good health.

In regard to this clone: The same CDR3 also results from other DNA sequences found in this sample. V and J are TRBV12-3 or TRBV12-4 and TRBJ1-2; no definite D call. Trimming took 5 bases from V and 2 from J, leaving 9 bases between them. There are 13 residues in the CDR3. Here the CDR3 DNA reads TGTGCCAGCAGTCGTGGGAGGAACTATGGCTACACCTTC. Its protein product is CASSRGRNYGYTF.

Written as DNA, the CDR3 is TGTGCCAGCAGTCAATGGCCGGACAGCCTCTCTGGAAACACCATATATTTT. Translating gives CASSQWPDSLSGNTIYF. This sequence joins TRBV6-6 and TRBJ1-3, with D possibly TRBD1 on 6 matching bases. Germline V CDR1 and CDR2: MNHNY, SVGAGI (reference sequence). The CDR3 has 17 residues. The V and J ends lost 5 bases and 0 bases respectively, with 17 bases between them.

The chain has TRBV12-3 or TRBV12-4 and TRBJ2-5, with 8 positions matching TRBD2. Trimming cost V 5 bases and J 5 bases; bases outside gene matches: 4. The CDR3 loop spans 13 amino acids. The CDR3 protein is CASSPRGGETQYF. The DNA for the CDR3 is TGTGCCAGCAGTCCCCGGGGGGGGGAGACCCAGTACTTC.

The chain joins TRBV19 to TRBJ1-2, with unresolved D. This CDR3 spans 15 amino acids. Germline CDR1 is LNHDA and CDR2 is SQIVND (reference sequence). The V and J ends lost 6 bases and 0 bases respectively, with 14 bases between them. The CDR3 here is CASRPSDQANYGYTF. Written as DNA, the CDR3 is TGTGCCAGTAGACCTTCGGACCAAGCTAACTATGGCTACACCTTC.

This chain uses TRBV29-1 with TRBJ2-2, with D hard to call. Germline V gives CDR1 SQVTM, CDR2 ANQGSEA. This CDR3 has 12 amino acids. Trimming took 5 bases from V and 1 from J, leaving 5 bases between them. The CDR3 sequence: CSVIENTGELFF. CDR3 bases: TGCAGCGTTATCGAGAACACCGGGGAGCTGTTTTTT.

With regard to this clone: A far more abundant clone sits one base away, making this likely a read error. J is TRBJ2-2 and V is TRBV9; D remains ambiguous. V was clipped by 5 bases and J by 0 bases, with 2 bases between them. The CDR3 spans 12 residues. Germline V gene sequence: CDR1 SGDLS, CDR2 YYNGEE. The CDR3 DNA sequence: TGTGCCAGCAGTGCGAACACCGGGGAGCTGTTTTTT. As protein: CASSANTGELFF.

The chain uses TRBV5-6 and TRBJ2-3; D is unclear. Per the germline V gene, CDR1 is SGHDT and CDR2 is YYEEEE. V was shortened by 0 bases and J by 0 bases, with 11 bases between the two germline ends. The CDR3 has 16 residues. In DNA form, the CDR3 reads TGTGCCAGCAGCTTGGGGGCGGAACCTAGCACAGATACGCAGTATTTT. This codes for CASSLGAEPSTDTQYF.

This chain joins TRBV27 and TRBJ2-7, with D perhaps TRBD2 (6 bases). The V and J ends lost 5 bases and 4 bases respectively, with 12 bases between them. This CDR3 has 13 residues. Per the germline V gene, CDR1 is MNHEY and CDR2 is SMNVEV (reference sequence). The CDR3 here is CASSPRGGYEQYV. CDR3 nucleotides: TGTGCCAGCAGTCCCCGGGGAGGATACGAGCAGTACGTC.

This chain uses TRBV11-3 with TRBJ2-2, with 7 bases identical to TRBD2. The junction had 7 bases not matched to a gene; V was cut back by 5 bases and J by 1 base. This CDR3 comprises 16 residues. Germline-derived CDR1 and CDR2 are SGHNT and YENEEA. The chain's CDR3 is CASSPGTTRNTGELFF. CDR3 nucleotides: TGTGCCAGCAGCCCTGGGACTACCCGGAACACCGGGGAGCTGTTTTTT.

The rearrangement links TRBV9 to TRBJ2-2; 7 nucleotides align to TRBD2. The CDR3 is 15 amino acids. The germline gives CDR1 SGDLS, CDR2 YYNGEE. Losses at the gene ends were 4 bases for V and 8 bases for J; bases not matched to a gene: 11. The CDR3 coding sequence is TGTGCCAGCAGCCCGCCGGTTGCGGGGGAGGGGGAGCTGTTTTTT. Protein product: CASSPPVAGEGELFF.